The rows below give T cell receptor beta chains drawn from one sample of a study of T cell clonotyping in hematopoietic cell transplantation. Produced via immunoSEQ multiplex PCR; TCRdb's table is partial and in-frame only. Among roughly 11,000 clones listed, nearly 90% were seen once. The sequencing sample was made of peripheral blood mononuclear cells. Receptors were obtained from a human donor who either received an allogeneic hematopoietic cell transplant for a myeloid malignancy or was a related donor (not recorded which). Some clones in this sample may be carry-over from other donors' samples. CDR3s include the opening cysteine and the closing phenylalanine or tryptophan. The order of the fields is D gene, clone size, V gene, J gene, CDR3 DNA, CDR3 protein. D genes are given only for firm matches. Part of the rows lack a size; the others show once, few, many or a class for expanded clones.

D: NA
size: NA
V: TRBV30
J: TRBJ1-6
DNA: TGTGCCGGGCGGGGTCTATCCAACAATTCACCCCTCCACTTT
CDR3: CAGRGLSNNSPLHF

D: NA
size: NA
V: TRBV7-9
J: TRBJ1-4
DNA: TGTGCCAGCAGCTTAGGGCAAAGGGCAGTCAATGAAAAACTGTTTTTT
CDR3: CASSLGQRAVNEKLFF

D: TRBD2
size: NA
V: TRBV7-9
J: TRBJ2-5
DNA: TGTGCCAGCAGCTTAAGGGCTGGAGGACTAGCGGGGGAGACCCAGTACTTC
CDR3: CASSLRAGGLAGETQYF

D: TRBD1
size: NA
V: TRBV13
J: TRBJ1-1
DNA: TGTGCCAGCAGCTACGAAACGGACAGGGCTGTCACTGAAGCTTTCTTT
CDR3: CASSYETDRAVTEAFF

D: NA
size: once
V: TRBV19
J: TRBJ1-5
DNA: TGTGCCAGTAGTATCGGGAATCAGCCCCAGCATTTT
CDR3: CASSIGNQPQHF

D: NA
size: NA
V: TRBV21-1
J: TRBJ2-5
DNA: TGTGCCAGCAAACAGATGGAGACCCAGTACTTC
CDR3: CASKQMETQYF

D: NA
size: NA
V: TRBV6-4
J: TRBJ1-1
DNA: TGTGCCAGCAGTGACTCGGTAACGTCAGAAGCTTTCTTT
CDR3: CASSDSVTSEAFF

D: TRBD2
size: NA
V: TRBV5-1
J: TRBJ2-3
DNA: TGCGCCAGCAGCTTGTTTACTAGCGGGGGTGATACGCAGTATTTT
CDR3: CASSLFTSGGDTQYF

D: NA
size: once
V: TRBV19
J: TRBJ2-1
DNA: TGTGCCAGTGGCCGCGATGAGCAGTTCTTC
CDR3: CASGRDEQFF

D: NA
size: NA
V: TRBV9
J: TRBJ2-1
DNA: TGTGCCAGCAGCTTTTGGGACGATCCGAGGAATGAGCAGTTCTTC
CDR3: CASSFWDDPRNEQFF

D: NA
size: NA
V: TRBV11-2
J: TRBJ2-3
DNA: TGTGCCAGCAGCTTAGGGAGCACAGATACGCAGTATTTT
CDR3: CASSLGSTDTQYF

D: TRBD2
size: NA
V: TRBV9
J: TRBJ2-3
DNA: TGTGCCAGCAGCCCAGCGGGGGCCCGAACCACAGATACGCAGTATTTT
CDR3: CASSPAGARTTDTQYF

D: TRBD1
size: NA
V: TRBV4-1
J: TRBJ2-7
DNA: TGCGCCAGCAGCCCCGGGACAGGGGAGGGCTACGGGCAGTACTTC
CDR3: CASSPGTGEGYGQYF

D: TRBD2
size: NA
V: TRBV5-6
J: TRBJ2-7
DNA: TGTGCCAGCAGCTTGGGGGCTAGCGGGGGGTCCTACGAGCAGTACTTC
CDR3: CASSLGASGGSYEQYF

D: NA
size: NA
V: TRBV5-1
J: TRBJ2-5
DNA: TGCGCCAGCAGCTCCCGAGGGGGTTTTACCAGCCAAGAGACCCAGTACTTC
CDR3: CASSSRGGFTSQETQYF

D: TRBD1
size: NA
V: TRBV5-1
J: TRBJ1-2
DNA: TGCGCCAGCAGCCCCCGGACAGGGGGCACTGGCTACACCTTC
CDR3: CASSPRTGGTGYTF

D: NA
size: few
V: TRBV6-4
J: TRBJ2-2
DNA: TGTGCCAGCAGTGACACGAACACCGGGGAGCTGTTTTTT
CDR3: CASSDTNTGELFF

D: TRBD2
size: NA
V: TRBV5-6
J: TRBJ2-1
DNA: TGTGCCAGCAGCTTTAGCGGGGGGGCTCTCTCCTACAATGAGCAGTTCTTC
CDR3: CASSFSGGALSYNEQFF

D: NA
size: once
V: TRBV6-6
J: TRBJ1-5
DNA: TGTGCCAGCAGTCCGCTCAGGGGCGACAATCAGCCCCAGCATTTT
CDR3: CASSPLRGDNQPQHF

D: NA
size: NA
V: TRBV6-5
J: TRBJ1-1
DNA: TGTGCCAGCAGTACCGAGGGGGACACTGAAGCTTTCTTT
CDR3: CASSTEGDTEAFF

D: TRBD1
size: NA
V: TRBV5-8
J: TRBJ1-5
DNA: TGTGCCAGCAGCATCGGGACAGCTAGCAATCAGCCCCAGCATTTT
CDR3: CASSIGTASNQPQHF

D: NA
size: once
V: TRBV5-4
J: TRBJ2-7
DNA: TGTGCCAGCAGCTTGGGAGGGACCGATGACTACGAGCAGTACTTC
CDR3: CASSLGGTDDYEQYF

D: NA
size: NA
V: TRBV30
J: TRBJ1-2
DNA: TGTGCCTGGAGAGGCCAGAAGGGGGGGTGGTATGGCTACACCTTC
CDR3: CAWRGQKGGWYGYTF